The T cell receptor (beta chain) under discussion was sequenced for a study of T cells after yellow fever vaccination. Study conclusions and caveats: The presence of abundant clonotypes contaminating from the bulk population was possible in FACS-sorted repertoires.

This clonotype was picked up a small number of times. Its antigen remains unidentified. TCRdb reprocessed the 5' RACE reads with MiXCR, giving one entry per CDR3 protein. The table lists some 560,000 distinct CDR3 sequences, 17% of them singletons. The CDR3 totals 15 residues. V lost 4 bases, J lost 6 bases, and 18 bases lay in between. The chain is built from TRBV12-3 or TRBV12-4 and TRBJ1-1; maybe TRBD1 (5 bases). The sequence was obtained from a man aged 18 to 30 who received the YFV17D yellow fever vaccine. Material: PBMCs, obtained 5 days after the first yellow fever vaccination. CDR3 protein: CASSSTIRVLSEAFF. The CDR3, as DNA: TGTGCCAGCAGTTCAACCATCAGGGTATTGTCTGAAGCTTTCTTT.